This record covers a single T cell receptor beta chain. Its specific antigen is unknown. A junction end diverges from the germline sequence, so it may reflect a read error. The CDR3 regions of human TCRbeta chains were subjected to immunosequencing. In the paper's pipeline: Repertoire TCRs were checked for matches against a reference library of SARS-CoV-2-specific TCRs that had been generated using the MIRA antigen-specificity platform. Breadth was defined as the fraction of unique TCRs that were SARS-CoV-2-associated, and depth was defined as the fraction of total T cells that were SARS-CoV-2-associated. Using the MIRA data, each spike-specific TCR was assigned both to the spike region to which the TCR was reactive and to a CD4 or CD8 class. Log10-transformed breadth and depth values were compared by one-way ANOVA with Sidak's multiple comparisons tests. TCRdb holds this immuneACCESS table with in-frame rearrangements only. Some clones are missing; in checked studies, unresolved V genes explain under half, and the rest has no known cause. V and J calls and clone size are those listed in that table; D and trimming were worked out from the DNA. The sample table holds roughly 200,000 clones, of which approximately 92% were seen once. The biggest ten clones account for 1% to 1.5% of the sample.

The time point label for this specimen denotes: baseline before first vaccination. Samples from vaccinated people were obtained from the UK trials COV001 and COV002, which included a single-blind randomized controlled phase 2/3 trial of AZD1222 (ChAdOx1 nCoV-19) in healthy adults. For TCRbeta chain sequencing, PBMC samples were collected from trial participants at day 0 and at day 28 after the second dose. The data were obtained in a study of T cell responses to AZD1222 COVID-19 vaccine (dated by TCRdb to the early 2020s). For the study in its entirety: Because spike-specific TCR depth and breadth did not differ between the two schedules, AZD1222 recipients who got a second dose at roughly 4 weeks were pooled with those who got a second dose at roughly 12 weeks. Enrollment into the trials was organized by age into subgroups of 18-55, 56-69 and 70-plus years, and those subgroups contained roughly 140, 27 and 60 TCR-sequenced participants, respectively. A total of approximately 250 trial participants underwent TCR sequencing, of whom approximately 200 had received two doses of AZD1222 and roughly 26 had received two doses of the MenACWY control vaccine. What the study reported, not specific to this receptor: Reportedly, almost half of the unique spike-specific TCRs recognized epitopes lying outside the regions that are mutated in the B.1.351 and B.1.1.7 variants. The vaccine-associated CD4 TCRs covered the entire spike protein, and the dominant responses fell in regions 160-218 and 743-854. Because no day 14 peak-response samples were available, repertoires were characterized only after the peak T cell response. The 56-69-year group was small, and its depth increase did not reach significance, likely because of low power. Conclusions about previously exposed vaccinees are limited, since just a handful of AZD1222 recipients were seropositive for SARS-CoV-2 at baseline. Most participants were white British and females outnumbered males, and the authors suggested that clonal diversity may have been underestimated. After two AZD1222 doses, both the breadth and the depth of spike-specific TCRs were significantly higher than at day 0 and than in MenACWY recipients.

The CDR3 covers 13 residues, taking in both the cysteine and the phenylalanine. Of the read, only the CDR3 DNA is kept; its 39 bases are in frame from base 1. The CDR1 and CDR2 encoded by the germline V gene are MNHEY and SVGAGI. The sequencing used peripheral blood, collected on day 0 of AZD1222 vaccination. The clonotype originates from an adult in good health. The V gene is TRBV6-5 and the J gene is TRBJ1-2; the D region possibly corresponds to TRBD1 (6 bases align). CDR3 region: CASSYASDSNIAF. The DNA sequence reads TGTGCCAGCAGTTACGCCTCGGACAGCAATATCGCCTTC.